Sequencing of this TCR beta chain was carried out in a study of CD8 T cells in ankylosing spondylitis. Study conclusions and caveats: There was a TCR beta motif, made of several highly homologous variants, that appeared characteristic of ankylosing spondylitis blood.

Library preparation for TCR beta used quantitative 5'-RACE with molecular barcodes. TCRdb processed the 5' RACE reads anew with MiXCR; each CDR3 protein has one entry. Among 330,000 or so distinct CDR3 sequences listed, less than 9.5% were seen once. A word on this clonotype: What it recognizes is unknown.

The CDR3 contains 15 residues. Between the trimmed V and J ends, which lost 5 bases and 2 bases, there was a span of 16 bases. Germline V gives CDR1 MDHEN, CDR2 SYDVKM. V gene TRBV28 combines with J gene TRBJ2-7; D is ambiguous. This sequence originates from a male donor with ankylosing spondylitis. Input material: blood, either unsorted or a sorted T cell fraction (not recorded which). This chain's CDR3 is CASSRPTAVTYEQYF. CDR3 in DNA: TGTGCCAGCAGTCGGCCAACCGCCGTCACCTACGAGCAGTACTTC.